The present T cell receptor (beta chain) was sequenced within a study of cytomegalovirus exposure and HLA in healthy donors (dated by TCRdb to between 2016 and 2019). As for the study more broadly: An earlier analysis of several hundred of the donors reported approximately 300 Gb of sequence data and roughly 100 million unique TCR beta sequences from some 180 million T cells. Alongside the repertoire data, information on donor age, sex, ethnicity and CMV serostatus was compiled. To predict cytomegalovirus infection status, the study combined high-throughput TCR immunosequencing, statistical association of individual TCRs with disease status, and machine learning. In an earlier analysis of a few hundred of the donors, high-throughput TCR beta sequencing was used to judge whether each TCR beta V gene segment behaved as functional or pseudogenic. The later analysis used no new phenotypic data to find candidate immune exposures, relying instead on TCR beta sequences and their occurrence across donors. Along with the approximately 700-subject first cohort, a separate validation cohort of over 90 different subjects was used. The study was designed to test whether signatures of past pathogen exposure could be identified by cataloging public T cell receptors. The number of donors typed differed by locus, with roughly 620-630 for A, B, C, DRB1 and DQB1, approximately 500 for DQA1, over 600 for DPA1, and approximately 470 for DPB1. A later analysis re-examined previously published TCR beta repertoires from about 700 donors and added high-resolution HLA genotyping to investigate patterns of TCR occurrence. Of the roughly 390 genotyped donors, 81% were placed in the genetic ancestry cluster associated with self-reported Caucasian donors. Across some 400 genotyped donors of the cohort, an average of about 200,000 unique TCR beta nucleotide sequences per donor were sequenced, and roughly 20% of those sequences were non-productive. All discovery cohort repertoires had been generated on a single sequencing platform. Roughly 290 gigabases of sequencing data and around 80 million unique TCR sequences made up an early release that covered nearly 650 HLA-typed donors. A handful of DR-DQ haplotypes were treated as single units for association and clustering because of strong linkage in the cohort. Using immunosequencing, the study profiled T cell repertoires from 550 to 750 subjects and related those repertoires to cytomegalovirus serostatus. A later genetic analysis used genome-wide SNP genotypes for about 55% of the 666 donors, treating that subset as a discovery cohort. HLA typing covered class I and class II loci at four-digit resolution.

General conclusions and limits of the study: Most TCR sequences were seen in very few donors, while some public TCRs were found in many individuals. Because counts were too low, roughly 16 rarely observed V segments, including chromosome 9 orphons, were excluded from the earlier analysis of 587 of the donors. In this cohort, only TCR beta chains were sequenced, and detectable features were limited by the absence of alpha or paired-chain data. A later analysis reported that several top co-occurrence clusters appeared linked to parvovirus B19, influenza, CMV and Epstein-Barr virus. In vitro tests confirmed that a few of the cytomegalovirus-associated TCR beta chains recognize cytomegalovirus antigens. Immune exposure information for the cohort was limited to CMV serostatus. A later genetic analysis reported fewer N-insertions in productive TCRs among donors in an Asian-associated ancestry cluster than the roughly 700-donor mean. The authors suggested that the approach could potentially be generalized to other disease states and immunological phenotypes. Compared with equally common non-associated chains, HLA-associated TCR beta chains in a later analysis were more clonally expanded and had lower generation probabilities. An earlier analysis of some 560 of the donors showed that most TCR beta V segments appeared in productive rearrangements either about 87% or about 30% of the time, which broadly matched IMGT annotations. Correlated functional status among segregating V segments might be attributable to linkage disequilibrium, but an unknown experimental factor could not be ruled out. Because HLA typing was unavailable for some donors at each locus, only the typed subset was used in association tests. Some IMGT-functional V segments, including TRBV6-2 and TRBV6-3, could not be told apart with the 87-base-pair reads, so those segments were excluded. V-gene and J-gene trimming of TCR beta chains was associated with a missense DCLRE1C variant in a later genetic analysis, and the association was replicated in an independent cohort. In both the original and validation cohorts, the classifier was reported to diagnose cytomegalovirus status with high specificity and sensitivity. Presence/absence analyses assumed roughly uniform sequencing depth across donors, an assumption that may not hold. Strong co-occurrence of HLA alleles, especially DR and DQ, made assigning TCR associations to individual alleles difficult. The sequencing pipeline was judged likely to have produced a cluster of highly shared sequence variants as a technical artifact. In a later analysis, some 17,000 TCR beta sequences were associated with specific HLA alleles at a false discovery rate of 0.05. In a later analysis, the rate of TCR association differed among HLA loci, with DRB1 alleles having the most associated TCRs and HLA-C alleles having the fewest. A further reported finding was that TCR beta sequences accurately predicted the HLA-A and HLA-B alleles for most subjects in the first cohort. According to a later analysis, most CMV-associated TCR beta chains appeared to be HLA-restricted, and the HLA associations seemed to be driven largely by CMV exposure. A total of roughly 160 TCR beta chains were listed by the study as associated with cytomegalovirus.

The library was built by means of the immunoSEQ multiplex PCR assay. A mixture of 60 forward primers for TCR Vbeta segments and 13 reverse primers for TCR Jbeta segments was used in the multiplex PCR. The CDR3 region of rearranged TCR beta genes was amplified from genomic DNA with a multiplex PCR assay. The Illumina HiSeq System was used to sequence the amplified TCR beta libraries as 87-base-pair reads. From the authors' description of their analysis: A later analysis tallied roughly 78 million unique TCR beta chains across the 700 or so repertoires, and some 10 million of those chains were shared by two or more donors. To remove PCR and sequencing errors, raw reads were error-corrected and collapsed into unique sequences using a nearest-neighbor algorithm that merged closely related sequences. To assign V, D and J gene segments, CDR3 sequences were aligned to IMGT reference sequences. For a sequence to be retained, a match of at least six nucleotides to both a V gene segment and a J gene segment was required. A rearrangement was called productive if the CDR3 had no stop codons and remained in frame with V and J, and every other rearrangement was called non-productive. CDR3 was defined according to IMGT convention as the region running from the second conserved V-encoded cysteine to the conserved J-encoded phenylalanine. Sequences without an unambiguous match to a single V gene segment were excluded from the earlier analysis of a few hundred of the donors. In an earlier analysis of a few hundred of the donors, V segments were called functional above 56.7% productive rearrangements and were called segregating when the between-donor standard deviation exceeded 5%. A statistical classification framework was built for diagnosing cytomegalovirus status from the catalog of TCR beta chain sequences. In a later analysis, TCR nucleotide sequences were compared against IMGT/GENE-DB human TR gene sequences so that V and J genes could be assigned. Using the TCRdist pipeline, a later analysis assigned CDR3 sequences along with most-parsimonious VDJ recombination scenarios. In a later analysis, each TCR beta chain was defined by its CDR3 amino acid sequence together with its V-gene family, and reads lacking a unique V-gene family were excluded. A later analysis removed roughly 590 highly shared, low-generation-probability nucleotide sequences to deal with suspected cross-contamination and a sequencing artifact. In a later analysis, a clonal expansion index for each public chain was calculated from normalized within-repertoire ranks of inferred template counts. In a later analysis, generation probabilities were computed using a VDJ recombination model fitted to out-of-frame rearrangements, and the results were checked against IGoR. A later analysis scored TCR-TCR, TCR-HLA and TCR-CMV co-occurrence with hypergeometric tests, applying a repertoire-size bias correction to TCR pairs. A later analysis estimated false discovery rates by permuting HLA or CMV assignments 20 times. A later analysis grouped co-occurring TCRs with DBSCAN, adding TCRdist sequence similarity when clustering within HLA-allele-positive subsets. Co-occurrence clustering excluded repertoires with fewer than 30,000 or more than 120,000 public chains, plus five with anomalous nucleotide sharing. In TCRdb, the immuneACCESS table is reduced to in-frame sequences with V and J assigned. These tables do not hold every clone; where another copy was compared, an unresolved V gene accounts for under half, and the others remain unexplained. V, J and clone size reflect that table, while D and trimming were determined from the DNA. The table for this sample lists about 190,000 clones; around 84% of them were counted only once. The top ten clones comprise 1% of the sample.

As to this clone: The target of this receptor is not known. The junction differs from germline at one of its ends, possibly a read error.

The cohort was made up of approximately 670 healthy bone marrow donors. At the time of sampling, all cohort members were nominally healthy, though unrecorded immune exposures were likely present. The donor was CMV seronegative and belonged to the group of 350 to 400 seronegative cohort members. A peripheral blood sample was collected from each donor, and TCR beta sequencing was performed on peripheral blood mononuclear cells. Genomic DNA was extracted from the blood cell samples with the Qiagen DNeasy Blood Extraction Kit. Per the germline V gene (reference sequence), SSHAT is the CDR1 and FNYEAQ is the CDR2. CDR3 length: 15 amino acids, cysteine to phenylalanine. The retained sequence is limited to the CDR3, 45 bases, with the frame set at the first base.

The source is a boy younger than 10 in good health and CMV-seronegative. Material for sequencing was PBMCs. This chain joins TRBV7-7 to TRBJ2-5; the D gene is perhaps TRBD2, from 6 matching bases. Here is the DNA: TGTGCTAGCAGCTTAGGGGTCGCTAGCGTAGAGACCCAGTACTTC. This sequence encodes CASSLGVASVETQYF.